One T cell receptor beta chain is described in this entry. Its specificity is unknown. The same CDR3 is also encoded by other DNA sequences in this sample. The germline V gene encodes CDR1 SQVTM and CDR2 ANQGSEA. The CDR3 runs to 14 residues. Trimming removed 7 bases from V and 4 bases from J; junction bases left unmatched: 12. This specimen belongs to a study of beta chain features in type 1 diabetes. Study-wide results and caveats: TCRB CDR3s from Type 1 diabetes patients were moderately but significantly shorter in all four CD4+ subsets.

The entirety of the isolated RNA underwent reverse transcription, so expressed TCRB transcripts were sequenced. The data were produced by immunoSEQ multiplex PCR, yet TCRdb's version contains in-frame clones alone and is incomplete. The sample lists 350,000 to 450,000 clones, over 9.5% occurring once. This sequence was found in a woman younger than 35 with type 1 diabetes. Source material: naive CD4+ T cells from blood. The chain carries TRBV29-1 and TRBJ2-5; 7 bases match TRBD2. CDR3 loop: CSAARVGRIETQYF. As DNA, the CDR3 is TGCAGCGCCGCTCGGGTCGGGAGGATAGAGACCCAGTACTTC.